Detailed here is one T cell receptor beta chain. Its cognate antigen is unknown. Each Susac syndrome patient had definite or probable disease by recently defined criteria. An input of roughly 0.45 to 1 ug of RNA was subjected to reverse transcription using random hexamers. TCRdb re-derived calls from the immunoSEQ multiplex PCR reads in MiXCR, one entry per CDR3 protein. The sample lists about 150,000 distinct CDR3 sequences, approximately 96% occurring once. This entry is derived from a study of CD8 T cells in Susac syndrome. Study background: There were five or six sequenced Susac syndrome patients with active disease and under ten in remission. When their blood was taken, the Susac syndrome patients had either not yet had any therapy, were taking corticosteroids, or were taking intravenous immunoglobulin alone.

The CDR3 runs 12 residues. Deletions cut 6 bases from V and 3 bases from J, with 12 bases between. Germline-derived CDR1 and CDR2 are SQVTM and ANQGSEA. Study-level points and caveats: There was no clonal expansion in the CD4+ T cell repertoires of Susac syndrome.

The receptor was isolated from a human donor with Susac syndrome. The sample was CD4+ T cells from PBMCs. The chain couples TRBV29-1 to TRBJ2-7; D may be TRBD1 (6 bases). Here the CDR3 reads CSVRDTIYEQYF. The CDR3 nucleotides read TGCAGCGTCCGGGACACCATCTACGAGCAGTACTTC.